The clone carrying this TCR beta chain has a count of ten or more. Its cognate antigen is unknown. This CDR3 has 13 residues. The V and J ends lost 1 base and 2 bases respectively, with 6 bases between them. Per germline, CDR1 DFQATT and CDR2 SNEGSKA (reference sequence). TCRdb re-analysed the 5' RACE reads in MiXCR, keeping a single row per CDR3 protein. This sample has hundreds of thousands of distinct CDR3 sequences; under 8.5% occur once, and the top ten carry about 1.6%. These data belong to a study of identical twins. General study findings and limits: Modeled out-of-frame TCR alpha sharing in monozygotic twins fell below observed levels.

These sequences were also reported in another study, on yellow fever vaccine responses in identical twins.

The source of this sequence is a woman aged 18-29 years in good health. Sequencing was carried out using PBMCs. V and J are TRBV20-1 and TRBJ1-5, with D perhaps matching TRBD1 (5 bases). The CDR3 region is CSARGGGNQPQHF. The DNA of the CDR3 is TGCAGTGCTAGAGGGGGGGGCAATCAGCCCCAGCATTTT.